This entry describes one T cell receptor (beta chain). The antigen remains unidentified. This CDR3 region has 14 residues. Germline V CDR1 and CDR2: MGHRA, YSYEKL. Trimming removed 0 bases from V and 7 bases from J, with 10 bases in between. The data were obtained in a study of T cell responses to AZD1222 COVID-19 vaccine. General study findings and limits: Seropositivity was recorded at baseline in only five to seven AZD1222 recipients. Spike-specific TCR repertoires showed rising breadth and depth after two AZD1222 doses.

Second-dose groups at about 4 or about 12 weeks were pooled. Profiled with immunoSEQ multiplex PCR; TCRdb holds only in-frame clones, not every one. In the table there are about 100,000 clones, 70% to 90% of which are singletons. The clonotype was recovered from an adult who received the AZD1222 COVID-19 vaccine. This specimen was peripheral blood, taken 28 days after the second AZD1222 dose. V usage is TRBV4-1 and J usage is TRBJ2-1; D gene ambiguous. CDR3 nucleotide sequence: TGCGCCAGCAGCCAAGACCGACCGTCGAATGAGCAGTTCTTC. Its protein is CASSQDRPSNEQFF.